This T cell receptor beta chain is from a study of T-cell memory formation after mild COVID-19. Study overall: Largely, the TCR clusters proved donor specific. Study findings and constraints: That cross-reactive memory joined was suggested by some responding clones appearing in pre-infection memory.

The CDR3 has 12 amino acids. V was pared by 4 bases and J by 5 bases, with 1 base of the junction left unmatched. Germline assignment: CDR1 SGHRS and CDR2 YFSETQ. This clonotype was counted a few times. Its cognate antigen is unknown. Each CDR3 protein gets one entry after TCRdb re-called the 5' RACE reads with MiXCR. The sample has about 270,000 distinct CDR3 sequences, approximately 15% seen once. Input material: PBMCs or a T cell subset sorted from them (not recorded which). The sequence was collected from an adult woman who had mild COVID-19 (a few samples of this study predate the infection). Cell type and time point are not known. The V gene is TRBV5-1, the J gene TRBJ2-7; TRBD1 agrees at 9 bases. The CDR3 here is CASSRTGDEQYF. The CDR3 nucleotides read TGCGCCAGCAGCCGGACAGGGGACGAGCAGTACTTC.